This T cell receptor (beta chain) was profiled in a study of cytomegalovirus exposure and HLA in healthy donors. Note on this clone: Its antigen is undetermined.

V lost 2 bases, J lost 6 bases, and 3 bases stayed unmatched. The CDR3 loop spans 15 amino acids. Germline values: CDR1 KGHSH, CDR2 LQKENI. Study results and caveats: The study designated some 180 TCR beta chains cytomegalovirus-associated. HLA restriction was apparent for most CMV-associated TCR beta chains in a later analysis. Other equally common chains were less clonally expanded than HLA-associated TCR beta chains, a later analysis showed.

It was with 60 Vbeta and 13 Jbeta primers that the PCR ran. In the authors' workflow: Approximately 9.9 million shared chains were among the 80 million or so unique TCR beta chains that a later analysis counted. Profiled with immunoSEQ multiplex PCR; TCRdb holds only in-frame clones, not every one. V, J and clone size are taken as reported in that table, and D and trimming were inferred from the DNA itself. The sample totals approximately 80,000 clones. This chain connects TRBV18 to TRBJ2-1; TRBD2 aligns across 11 bases. This receptor was taken from a woman aged 25 to 39 in good health and CMV-seronegative. Sequencing input: PBMCs. CDR3 DNA: TGTGCCAGCTCACCAGTAGCGGGGGGGTCCAATGAGCAGTTCTTC. Translating it yields CASSPVAGGSNEQFF.